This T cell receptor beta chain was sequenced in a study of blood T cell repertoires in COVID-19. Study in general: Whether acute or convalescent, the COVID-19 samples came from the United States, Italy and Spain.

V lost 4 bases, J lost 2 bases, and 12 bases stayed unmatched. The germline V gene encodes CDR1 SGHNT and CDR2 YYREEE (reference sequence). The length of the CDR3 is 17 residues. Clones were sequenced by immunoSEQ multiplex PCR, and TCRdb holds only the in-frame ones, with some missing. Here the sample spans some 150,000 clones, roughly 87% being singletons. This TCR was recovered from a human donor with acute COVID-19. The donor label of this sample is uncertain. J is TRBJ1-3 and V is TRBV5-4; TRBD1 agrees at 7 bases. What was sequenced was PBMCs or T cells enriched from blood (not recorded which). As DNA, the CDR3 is TGTGCCAGCAGCCCATCGGGACAGCTTCATGCTGGAAACACCATATATTTT. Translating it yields CASSPSGQLHAGNTIYF.